This TCR beta chain was captured in a study of T cell responses to AZD1222 COVID-19 vaccine. Findings and caveats of the study: It should be noted that donors were predominantly white British and more often female, and clonal diversity was possibly underestimated. Spike was spanned by vaccine-associated CD4 TCRs, which were dominant at 160-218 and 743-854. Two AZD1222 doses significantly raised spike-specific TCR breadth and depth over controls.

TCRdb keeps only in-frame clones here, not all; method: immunoSEQ multiplex PCR. The sample contains 54,000 or so clones, approximately 88% of which appear only once. This CDR3 contains 14 residues. Germline V gene data show CDR1 as LNHDA and CDR2 as SQIVND (reference sequence). Trimming removed 6 bases from V and 4 bases from J; junction bases left unmatched: 4. To note about this clone: The antigen is not known.

The chain has TRBV19 and TRBJ1-5; the match to TRBD1 covers 9 bases. This sample comprised peripheral blood, obtained on day 0 of AZD1222 vaccination. The sequence derives from an adult in good health. CDR3 residues: CASSYGTGNQPQHF. CDR3 in DNA: TGTGCCAGTAGCTACGGGACAGGGAATCAGCCCCAGCATTTT.